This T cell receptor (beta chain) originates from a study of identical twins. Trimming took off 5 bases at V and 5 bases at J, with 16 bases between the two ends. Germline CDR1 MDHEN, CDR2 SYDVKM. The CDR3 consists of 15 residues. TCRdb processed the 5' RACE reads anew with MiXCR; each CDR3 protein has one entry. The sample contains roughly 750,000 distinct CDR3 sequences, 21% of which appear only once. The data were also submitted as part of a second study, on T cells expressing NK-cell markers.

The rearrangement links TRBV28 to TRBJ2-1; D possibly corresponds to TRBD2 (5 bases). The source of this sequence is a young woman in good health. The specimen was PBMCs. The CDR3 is CASSPLGLTHNEQFF. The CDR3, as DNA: TGTGCCAGCAGTCCTTTAGGACTGACCCACAATGAGCAGTTCTTC.